Below are 4 T cell receptor beta chains sequenced from a single sample in a study of Ad26.COV2.S vaccination and SARS-CoV-2 variants. The treatment is: 19 received Ad26.COV2.S at low or high dose, single or two shots; a few received placebo; per-sample allocation not given. Following the first vaccine or placebo injection, samples were taken on day 63. Assay used: immunoSEQ multiplex PCR; TCRdb lists only in-frame clones, some missing. The sample records hundreds of thousands of clones, 75% to 90% being singletons. Specimen: peripheral blood, collected in a trial of Ad26.COV2.S vaccine versus placebo. These receptors originate from a person aged 18-60 years who received the Ad26.COV2.S COVID-19 vaccine or a placebo.

CDR3 residues: CATSESRGGNQPQHF. The DNA for the CDR3 is TGTGCCACCAGTGAATCCAGGGGTGGCAATCAGCCCCAGCATTTT. The rearrangement joins TRBV24-1 to TRBJ1-5; tentatively, D is TRBD1 (6 bases). CDR3 length: 15 residues. V lost 4 bases and J lost 2, with 11 bases in between. CDR1 and CDR2 (germline): KGHDR, SFDVKD.

The rearrangement uses TRBV7-8 and TRBJ1-3, with a tentative D call TRBD1 (5 bases). Per germline, CDR1 SGHVS and CDR2 FQNEAQ. CDR3 size: 15 residues. Trimming took 0 bases from V and 4 from J, leaving 10 bases between them. This chain's CDR3 is CASSLAQGHGNTIYF. The CDR3 DNA is TGTGCCAGCAGCTTAGCGCAGGGCCACGGAAACACCATATATTTT.

The V call is TRBV12-5, the J call TRBJ2-7; D unresolved. Per the germline V gene, CDR1 is LGHNT and CDR2 is FRNRAP. The CDR3 has 12 residues. The V gene lost 1 base and the J gene lost 2 bases, with 3 bases spanning the gap. DNA for the CDR3: TGTGCTAGTGGTTTGGGGACCTACGAGCAGTACTTC. It yields the protein CASGLGTYEQYF.

The chain combines TRBV7-2 with TRBJ2-7; D is perhaps TRBD1 or TRBD2 (6 bases each). From germline, CDR1 is SGHTA and CDR2 FQGNSA. Trimming stripped 2 bases from V and 0 bases from J, with 14 bases between. This CDR3 is built from 16 residues. The CDR3, as DNA: TGTGCCAGCAGCTTAAAGGGGGGTTTCGACTCCTACGAGCAGTACTTC. Encoded protein: CASSLKGGFDSYEQYF.